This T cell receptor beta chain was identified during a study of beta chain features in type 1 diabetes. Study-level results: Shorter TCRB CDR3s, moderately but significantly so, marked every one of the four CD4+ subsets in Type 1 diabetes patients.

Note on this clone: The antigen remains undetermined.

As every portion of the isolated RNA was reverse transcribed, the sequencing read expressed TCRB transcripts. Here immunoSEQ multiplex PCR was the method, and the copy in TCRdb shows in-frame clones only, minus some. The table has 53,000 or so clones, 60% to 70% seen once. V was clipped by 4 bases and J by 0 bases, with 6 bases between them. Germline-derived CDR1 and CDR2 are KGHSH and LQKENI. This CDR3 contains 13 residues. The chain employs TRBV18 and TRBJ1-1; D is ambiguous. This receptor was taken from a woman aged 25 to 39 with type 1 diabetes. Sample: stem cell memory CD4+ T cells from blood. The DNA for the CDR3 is TGTGCCAGCTCACTCCCGGTGAACACTGAAGCTTTCTTT. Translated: CASSLPVNTEAFF. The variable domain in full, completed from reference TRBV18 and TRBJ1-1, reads NAGVMQNPRHLVRRRGQEARLRCSPMKGHSHVYWYRQLPEEGLKFMVYLQKENIIDESGMPKERFSAEFPKEGPSILRIQQVVRGDSAAYFCASSLPVNTEAFFGQGTRLTVV.